This entry lists 9 T cell receptor beta chains sequenced from one sample in a study of technical replicates of blood from four donors. Data came from immunoSEQ multiplex PCR; TCRdb stores just in-frame clones and leaves some out. This table holds some 70,000 clones, under 98% found once. Sequencing was performed on T cells isolated from PBMCs. The origin of the receptors is a human donor in good health.

The gene calls are TRBV5-5 and TRBJ2-7; 10 nucleotides line up with TRBD1. The junction had 8 bases not matched to a gene; V was cut back by 4 bases and J by 4 bases. Germline CDR1 is SGHKS and CDR2 is YYEKEE (reference sequence). The CDR3 is 15 residues long. Here the CDR3 reads CASSSPGQGLYEQYF. The CDR3, as DNA: TGTGCCAGCAGCAGTCCGGGACAGGGGCTGTACGAGCAGTACTTC.

The CDR3 coding sequence is TGTGCCAGCAGCGGGGGGGACTACCGCTTGGGCGGGGAGCTGTTTTTT. The encoded protein is CASSGGDYRLGGELFF. This chain connects TRBV7-9 to TRBJ2-2, with 7 positions matching TRBD2. The germline V gene has CDR1 SEHNR and CDR2 FQNEAQ (reference sequence). Trimming took 5 bases from V and 7 from J; bases not matched to a gene: 13. CDR3 length: 16 amino acids.

This chain connects TRBV6-5 to TRBJ2-7; weak D call: TRBD2 (5 bases). V dropped 9 bases and J dropped 1 base, with 10 bases sitting between them. Germline CDR1 is MNHEY and CDR2 is SVGAGI. This CDR3 region has 12 residues. CDR3 in amino acids: CASRSGSYEQYF. CDR3 in DNA: TGTGCCAGTCGGTCGGGGTCCTACGAGCAGTACTTC.

V is TRBV28 and J is TRBJ2-3; possibly TRBD2 for D (6 bases). The length of the CDR3 is 17 residues. Trimming shortened V by 2 bases and J by 1 base, and 16 bases separated the two germline ends. Germline lookup yields CDR1 MDHEN and CDR2 SYDVKM. CDR3 in amino acids: CASSLRDSEWGTDTQYF. The CDR3, as DNA: TGTGCCAGCAGTTTACGGGACTCCGAATGGGGCACAGATACGCAGTATTTT.

The V and J genes are TRBV6-1 and TRBJ2-1, with D possibly being TRBD2 (5 bases). V lost 3 bases to trimming and J lost 5 bases, with 17 bases between them. CDR3 length: 16 amino acids. Germline CDR1 MNHNS, CDR2 SASEGT. The CDR3 sequence: CASSDLREGVNNEQFF. Written as DNA, the CDR3 is TGTGCCAGCAGTGATCTTAGAGAGGGTGTGAACAATGAGCAGTTCTTC.

This clone has a single count. This rearrangement joins TRBV9 to TRBJ1-1, with 7 bases fitting TRBD1. The CDR3 is 14 amino acids. Germline values: CDR1 SGDLS, CDR2 YYNGEE. J was trimmed by 4 bases and V by 3 bases; bases with no gene match: 6. The DNA of the CDR3 is TGTGCCAGCAGCGGAGGGGGCTCCGGCACTGAAGCTTTCTTT. Protein sequence: CASSGGGSGTEAFF.

CDR3 coding DNA: TGTGCCAGCAGAGCTAGTAACCTCCCCTACGAGCAGTACTTC. Its protein is CASRASNLPYEQYF. The J gene is TRBJ2-7, the V gene TRBV2, with D unresolved. The CDR3 spans 14 residues. The ends were cut back, 6 bases at V and 2 bases at J, with 14 bases in the middle. CDR1 SNHLY and CDR2 FYNNEI come from the germline V gene.

The sample holds one count of this clone. CDR3: CASSLTGARNTIYF. The CDR3 DNA reads TGTGCCAGCAGTTTAACAGGGGCGAGAAACACCATATATTTT. The gene calls are TRBV6-1 and TRBJ1-3, with TRBD1 matching 7 bases. Trimming at V came to 5 bases and at J to 5 bases, leaving 6 bases not matched to a gene. Germline V gene lookup returns CDR1 MNHNS and CDR2 SASEGT. This CDR3 spans 14 amino acids.

The rearrangement links TRBV19 to TRBJ2-3; 7 bases agree with TRBD2. The V and J ends lost 10 bases and 1 base, in that order; junction bases with no gene match: 2. CDR1 and CDR2 (germline): LNHDA, SQIVND (reference sequence). The CDR3 runs 12 residues. DNA for the CDR3: TGTGCCACCGCGGGAGGCACAGATACGCAGTATTTT. As protein: CATAGGTDTQYF. Full variable domain (rest looked up from reference TRBV19 and TRBJ2-3): DGGITQSPKYLFRKEGQNVTLSCEQNLNHDAMYWYRQDPGQGLRLIYYSQIVNDFQKGDIAEGYSVSREKKESFPLTVTSAQKNPTAFYLCATAGGTDTQYFGPGTRLTVL.